What follows is one T cell receptor beta chain and its context. As yet, its antigen is unknown. Germline and junction disagree at one end, which may indicate a read error. The sample belongs to a study of cytomegalovirus exposure and HLA in healthy donors. Study-wide points: In an earlier analysis, most TCR beta V segments were productive about 87% or about 30% of the time.

The CDR3 sequence is 16 residues long. The germline gives CDR1 SSHAT, CDR2 FNYEAQ (reference sequence). All donors participated as healthy donors of bone marrow. The primer mix had 60 Vbeta and 13 Jbeta primers. Sequencing used immunoSEQ multiplex PCR; TCRdb keeps in-frame clones, though not all of them. The sample consists of 95,000 to 150,000 clones, nearly 65% of them appearing once. This sequence joins TRBV7-7 and TRBJ2-2; 10 positions agree with TRBD2. The sequenced sample consisted of PBMCs. This TCR came from a man aged 35 to 55 in good health and CMV-seropositive. The CDR3 DNA reads TGTGCTAGCAGCTTTTATGCTAGCGGGAGAACCGGGGAGCTGTTTTTT. This codes for CASSFYASGRTGELFF.